A single sample is the source of the 32 T cell receptor beta chains below, sequenced in a study of blood T cell repertoires in COVID-19. The protocol was immunoSEQ multiplex PCR, while the TCRdb copy is restricted to in-frame clones and leaves out a portion. The sample has some 250,000 clones, 70% to 80% seen once. The sequenced material came from peripheral blood. These receptors were taken from a woman at least 80 years old with acute or convalescent COVID-19.

J is TRBJ1-3 and V is TRBV6-6; D not certain. The CDR3 totals 12 residues. CDR1 and CDR2 from the germline V gene are MNHNY and SVGAGI (reference sequence). V was shortened by 8 bases and J by 4 bases, with 9 bases between the two germline ends. CDR3 in amino acids: CASGSRGNTIYF. CDR3 sequence (DNA): TGTGCCAGCGGGAGTCGAGGAAACACCATATATTTT.

The V call is TRBV19, the J call TRBJ1-2; D might be TRBD1 (6 bases). The germline V and J ends were trimmed by 4 bases and 7 bases, with 16 bases remaining between them. In germline, CDR1 is LNHDA, CDR2 SQIVND (reference sequence). This CDR3 spans 14 amino acids. The CDR3 nucleotides read TGTGCCAGTAGTACCGGACAGTCTCCCCTTGGCTACACCTTC. Amino acids: CASSTGQSPLGYTF.

The V and J genes are TRBV10-3 and TRBJ1-3; tentative D call: TRBD1 (5 bases). V was pared by 6 bases and J by 0 bases, with 9 bases between. The germline V gene has CDR1 ENHRY and CDR2 SYGVKD. The CDR3 loop spans 14 amino acids. DNA of the CDR3: TGTGCCATCAGGAGGCAGGGCTCTGGAAACACCATATATTTT. Encoded protein: CAIRRQGSGNTIYF.

The chain uses TRBV2 and TRBJ2-3; TRBD2 might be the D (7 bases). From germline, CDR1 is SNHLY and CDR2 FYNNEI. The CDR3 contains 17 residues. V was shortened by 1 base and J by 2 bases, with 16 bases between the two germline ends. The CDR3 sequence: CASSEDGRGPTTDTQYF. Here the CDR3 DNA reads TGTGCCAGCAGTGAAGACGGGCGGGGGCCTACCACAGATACGCAGTATTTT.

In its sample, this clone was seen a few times. This chain connects TRBV15 to TRBJ2-2, with 8 bases that match TRBD1. This CDR3 is 14 amino acids long. Germline V gene data show CDR1 as LNHNV and CDR2 as YYDKDF (reference sequence). V gave up 5 bases and J gave up 6 bases; unmatched junction bases: 5. In nucleotides, the CDR3 is TGTGCCACCAGCCGCATGACAGGGGCCGGGGAGCTGTTTTTT. Amino acids: CATSRMTGAGELFF.

This clone was seen a handful of times. This chain connects TRBV19 to TRBJ1-4; a possible D gene is TRBD1 (5 bases). CDR1 and CDR2 (germline): LNHDA, SQIVND (reference sequence). The length of the CDR3 is 14 residues. Trimming took off 10 bases at V and 8 bases at J, with 20 bases between the two ends. The DNA for the CDR3 is TGTGCCACCACCGGGGGGTCCCTTGGGGAAAAACTGTTTTTT. It translates to CATTGGSLGEKLFF.

The chain is built from TRBV19 and TRBJ1-5, with D perhaps matching TRBD1 (5 bases). The CDR3 has 21 amino acids. The ends were cut back, 1 base at V and 1 base at J, with 26 bases in the middle. Germline CDR1 is LNHDA and CDR2 is SQIVND (reference sequence). CDR3 sequence reads: CASSIGGKRTSTLESNQPQHF. CDR3 in DNA: TGTGCCAGTAGTATAGGGGGCAAAAGGACATCTACTCTAGAAAGCAATCAGCCCCAGCATTTT.

V gene TRBV28 combines with J gene TRBJ2-3, with D possibly TRBD2 on 6 matching bases. V shed 6 bases and J shed 1 base, with 8 bases lying between them. Germline V gives CDR1 MDHEN, CDR2 SYDVKM. The CDR3 consists of 13 residues. The CDR3 loop reads CASRASGTDTQYF. As DNA, the CDR3 is TGTGCCAGCAGGGCTAGCGGCACAGATACGCAGTATTTT.

The chain uses TRBV3-1 (or the pseudogene TRBV3-2) and TRBJ2-5, with 7 bases lining up with TRBD1. The length of the CDR3 is 14 residues. The V gene's germline CDR1 is LGHDT and CDR2 YNNKEL (reference sequence). Germline trimming cut 2 bases from V and 7 bases from J; bases unmatched to any gene: 7. The CDR3 here is CASSQNRGAGTQYF. The CDR3 DNA reads TGTGCCAGCAGCCAAAACAGGGGTGCGGGGACCCAGTACTTC.

This chain links TRBV27 with TRBJ1-2; D perhaps matches TRBD1 (6 bases). Germline assignment: CDR1 MNHEY and CDR2 SMNVEV (reference sequence). The V end lost 2 bases, the J end lost 5 bases, and 12 bases lay between the germline ends. The CDR3 spans 14 residues. In DNA, the CDR3 is TGTGCCAGCAGTTTAGTGGGAGGGGGTTATGGCTACACCTTC. Translated, it gives CASSLVGGGYGYTF.

This chain uses TRBV15 with TRBJ1-5; no clear D. Germline V gene sequence: CDR1 LNHNV, CDR2 YYDKDF (reference sequence). V was shortened by 1 base and J by 4 bases, with 2 bases between the two germline ends. The CDR3 extends over 12 amino acids. CDR3 sequence: CATSRANQPQHF. DNA of the CDR3: TGTGCCACCAGCAGAGCAAATCAGCCCCAGCATTTT.

This clone turned up a few times. The chain is built from TRBV20-1 and TRBJ1-4; 7 bases map to TRBD1. V shed 3 bases, J shed 11 bases, and the junction held 6 bases outside the gene matches. This CDR3 spans 12 amino acids. Germline CDR1 is DFQATT and CDR2 is SNEGSKA (reference sequence). In DNA form, the CDR3 reads TGCAGTGCTAGTGACAGGGAGGGCAAACTGTTTTTT. Encoded protein: CSASDREGKLFF.

The chain couples TRBV3-1 (or the pseudogene TRBV3-2) to TRBJ1-5; TRBD1 is a possible D gene (5 bases). Trimming took 2 bases from V and 3 from J, leaving 14 bases between them. The CDR3 length is 16 residues. Looked up from germline, CDR1 is LGHDT and CDR2 is YNNKEL (reference sequence). The CDR3 DNA reads TGTGCCAGCAGCCAATCGTCCGGGACTCTCAATCAGCCCCAGCATTTT. Translation gives CASSQSSGTLNQPQHF.

The CDR3 sequence is CASSLDTNYGYTF. The CDR3 bases are TGCGCCAGCAGCTTGGACACTAACTATGGCTACACCTTC. The rearrangement links TRBV5-1 to TRBJ1-2, with D unclear. Germline values: CDR1 SGHRS, CDR2 YFSETQ. The germline V and J ends were trimmed by 0 bases and 0 bases, with 3 bases remaining between them. The CDR3 consists of 13 residues.

This chain uses TRBV7-2 with TRBJ2-7; 11 positions agree with TRBD1. CDR3 length equals 18 residues. Germline V CDR1 and CDR2: SGHTA, FQGNSA. J lost 9 bases, V lost 6 bases, and 22 bases had no gene match. The CDR3 sequence is CASRDRGRGLYVGSGQYF. The CDR3 DNA reads as TGTGCCAGCAGGGACAGGGGGCGAGGACTTTACGTGGGCTCGGGGCAGTACTTC.

Regarding this clone: The junction does not match germline at one end; this may be a read error. The chain combines TRBV19 with TRBJ1-6, with unresolved D. The CDR3 loop spans 16 amino acids. Germline CDR1 LNHDA, CDR2 SQIVND (reference sequence). The CDR3 bases are TGTGCCAGTAGTCCGCCATCCGGGTCCTTTAATTCACCCCTCCACTTT. Translation: CASSPPSGSFNSPLHF.

The V call is TRBV5-1, the J call TRBJ2-3; maybe TRBD2 (6 bases). V was shortened by 5 bases and J by 2 bases, with 12 bases between the two germline ends. CDR1 and CDR2 (germline): SGHRS, YFSETQ. The CDR3 length is 14 residues. The CDR3 bases are TGCGCCAGCAGACTATCGGGAGTCACAGATACGCAGTATTTT. Translation gives CASRLSGVTDTQYF.

CDR3 region: CSADRTGRPEAFF. The CDR3 DNA reads as TGCAGCGCAGATAGGACAGGCCGACCTGAAGCTTTCTTT. This chain uses TRBV29-1 with TRBJ1-1, with 7 bases fitting TRBD1. CDR3 size: 13 residues. Germline V gene sequence: CDR1 SQVTM, CDR2 ANQGSEA. The trim removed 7 bases at V and 6 bases at J, leaving 11 bases unmatched.

V gene TRBV7-3 combines with J gene TRBJ2-1; D unresolved. The CDR3 spans 12 residues. The germline gives CDR1 SGHTA, CDR2 FQGTGA. Between the trimmed V and J ends, which lost 9 bases and 7 bases, there was a span of 13 bases. In nucleotides, the CDR3 is TGTGCCAGTAAGAGTTTCTATAATGAGCAGTTCTTC. Its protein product is CASKSFYNEQFF.

The chain combines TRBV19 with TRBJ1-4, with D maybe TRBD1 (5 bases). The V end was cut by 2 bases, the J end by 3 bases, with 7 bases between. CDR1 is LNHDA and CDR2 is SQIVND in the germline V gene (reference sequence). This CDR3 region has 14 residues. The CDR3 bases are TGTGCCAGTAGTATATGGGGGGCTAATGAAAAACTGTTTTTT. Translated: CASSIWGANEKLFF.

This rearrangement joins TRBV6-5 to TRBJ2-7, with 10 positions matching TRBD2. The CDR3 totals 14 residues. CDR1 MNHEY and CDR2 SVGAGI come from the germline V gene. V gave up 9 bases and J gave up 1 base; unmatched junction bases: 6. The CDR3 nucleotides are TGTGCCAGTCAACGGACTAGCGGATCCTACGAGCAGTACTTC. Protein product: CASQRTSGSYEQYF.

This chain links TRBV5-6 with TRBJ1-1, with 8 bases that match TRBD1. J lost 6 bases, V lost 4 bases, and 8 bases had no gene match. This CDR3 has 14 amino acids. CDR1 and CDR2 from the germline V gene are SGHDT and YYEEEE. CDR3 bases: TGTGCCAGCAGCCGGGCCGGACAGGGATCTGAAGCTTTCTTT. Encoded protein: CASSRAGQGSEAFF. Based on the CDR3 plus reference TRBV5-6 and TRBJ1-1, the full variable domain is DAGVTQSPTHLIKTRGQQVTLRCSPKSGHDTVSWYQQALGQGPQFIFQYYEEEERQRGNFPDRFSGHQFPNYSSELNVNALLLGDSALYLCASSRAGQGSEAFFGQGTRLTVV.

The J gene is TRBJ2-7, the V gene TRBV28, with 10 bases fitting TRBD1. V was pared by 7 bases and J by 3 bases, with 9 bases of the junction left unmatched. This CDR3 has 15 residues. The germline CDR1 and CDR2 sequences are MDHEN and SYDVKM. CDR3 DNA sequence: TGTGCCAGCACCCCGGACAGGGGGACAAACTACGAGCAGTACTTC. Its translation: CASTPDRGTNYEQYF.

The V call is TRBV28, the J call TRBJ1-1, with unresolved D. V was cut by 6 bases and J by 7 bases, with 15 bases left in between. Germline V gene lookup returns CDR1 MDHEN and CDR2 SYDVKM. The CDR3 consists of 13 residues. The CDR3 sequence is CASSPTGSFEAFF. The CDR3 DNA sequence: TGTGCCAGCAGCCCGACCGGGAGCTTTGAAGCTTTCTTT.

The chain has TRBV6-6 and TRBJ2-7; TRBD1 matches 7 bases. V trimming: 6 bases; J trimming: 9 bases; junction bases outside the gene matches: 5. CDR3 size: 11 residues. Germline V lookup: CDR1 MNHNY, CDR2 SVGAGI (reference sequence). DNA for the CDR3: TGTGCCAGCAGGACAGGGTTCGGGCAGTACTTC. Protein: CASRTGFGQYF.

The chain links TRBV6-1 to TRBJ1-6; maybe TRBD1 (5 bases). The V and J ends lost 4 bases and 7 bases respectively, with 20 bases between them. The germline gives CDR1 MNHNS, CDR2 SASEGT. The CDR3 has 17 amino acids. The CDR3 DNA follows: TGTGCCAGCAGTGGGCTTCGTCGGGGGAGTAGAAATTCACCCCTCCACTTT. As protein: CASSGLRRGSRNSPLHF.

The gene calls are TRBV29-1 and TRBJ2-1; perhaps TRBD2 as D (5 bases). CDR3 length: 15 amino acids. Germline lookup yields CDR1 SQVTM and CDR2 ANQGSEA. V was clipped by 7 bases and J by 7 bases, with 23 bases between them. The CDR3 protein is CSAPTLRIGVNEQFF. In DNA, the CDR3 is TGCAGCGCTCCCACCCTTAGGATCGGGGTAAATGAGCAGTTCTTC.

The chain joins TRBV11-2 to TRBJ2-5; D gene uncertain. Trimming stripped 5 bases from V and 5 bases from J, with 15 bases between. This CDR3 has 14 residues. CDR1 is SGHAT and CDR2 is FQNNGV in the germline V gene. The chain's CDR3 is CASSHLMVEETQYF. In DNA form, the CDR3 reads TGTGCCAGCAGCCATCTGATGGTGGAGGAGACCCAGTACTTC.

This clone was found a few times. This sequence joins TRBV6-5 and TRBJ2-1; D uncertain. In germline, CDR1 is MNHEY, CDR2 SVGAGI. V lost 3 bases, J lost 9 bases, and 12 bases lay in between. The CDR3 is made up of 13 amino acids. The CDR3: CASSYQPTGEQFF. The CDR3 coding sequence is TGTGCCAGCAGTTATCAACCCACGGGTGAGCAGTTCTTC.

The chain recombines TRBV27 with TRBJ2-6, with D possibly being TRBD1 (6 bases). Germline CDR1 and CDR2: MNHEY and SMNVEV (reference sequence). The V end was cut by 3 bases, the J end by 1 base, with 16 bases between. CDR3 size: 18 residues. The CDR3 loop reads CASSFKGQSPSGANVLTF. The CDR3 DNA reads TGTGCCAGCAGTTTCAAGGGACAATCGCCATCTGGGGCCAACGTCCTGACTTTC.

The chain joins TRBV15 to TRBJ2-3; D is possibly TRBD2 (5 bases). Germline-derived CDR1 and CDR2 are LNHNV and YYDKDF (reference sequence). The ends were cut back, 1 base at V and 6 bases at J, with 11 bases in the middle. The CDR3 is made up of 14 amino acids. In nucleotides, the CDR3 is TGTGCCACCAGCAGAGGGAGGCTGGCGGATACGCAGTATTTT. This gives the protein CATSRGRLADTQYF.

This chain joins TRBV5-1 and TRBJ1-1; TRBD1 aligns across 7 bases. The V segment lost 2 bases and the J segment 3 bases; nucleotides outside the gene matches: 7. Germline V gene sequence: CDR1 SGHRS, CDR2 YFSETQ. The CDR3 has 15 residues. The CDR3 loop is CASSLDSTGYTEAFF. The DNA of the CDR3 is TGCGCCAGCAGCTTAGACTCGACAGGGTACACTGAAGCTTTCTTT.